This is a list of T cell receptor beta chains from one sample in a study of blood T cell repertoires in COVID-19. The table came from immunoSEQ multiplex PCR; TCRdb's copy has only in-frame clones and leaves some out. The profile shows roughly 200,000 clones, 86% of them singletons. Sequencing input: PBMCs or T cells enriched from blood (not recorded which). The receptors come from a man in his forties with acute COVID-19. Each CDR3 is given with its conserved first and last residue.

cdr3_length	v_call	j_call	cdr3_aa
14	TRBV5-4	TRBJ2-5	CASSSRDWGETQYF
14	TRBV2	TRBJ2-5	CASSAGGGQETQYF
12	TRBV28	TRBJ1-2	CASSRSDYGYTF
15	TRBV5-1	TRBJ2-7	CASSPGDLGAYEQYF
13	TRBV28	TRBJ1-2	CASTKGAFYGYTF
15	TRBV9	TRBJ2-2	CASRRTGANTGELFF
16	TRBV4-1	TRBJ1-1	CASSPTSPGLWTEAFF
15	TRBV2	TRBJ2-3	CASSREGTSTDTQYF
12	TRBV28	TRBJ2-7	CASFPKGGSCIF
14	TRBV7-9	TRBJ2-1	CASGTRQAYNEQFF
12	TRBV7-9	TRBJ2-1	CASSSPSGEQFF
15	TRBV7-2	TRBJ2-1	CASSLDSGPYNEQFF
12	TRBV24-1	TRBJ1-5	CATSETNQPQHF
15	TRBV27	TRBJ2-7	CASSLSASGSHEQYF
15	TRBV9	TRBJ2-1	CASSAPGGSYNEQFF
16	TRBV5-6	TRBJ1-1	CASSAWRDRVITEAFF
17	TRBV3-1/TRBV3-2	TRBJ2-3	CASSQDWAGAGTDTQYF
16	TRBV7-9	TRBJ1-5	CASSRRTGGADQPQHF
16	TRBV12-5	TRBJ2-3	CASGLAGLSNTDTQYF
14	TRBV3-1/TRBV3-2	TRBJ2-7	CASGTSGSGYEQYF
14	TRBV9	TRBJ2-5	CASSRQGIGETQYF
15	TRBV5-6	TRBJ1-5	CASSLGTGAHQPQHF
14	TRBV14	TRBJ2-3	CASSFLGGSDTQYF
15	TRBV12-2	TRBJ1-2	CASRLAEIEGRGYTF